One and the same sample provided the 27 T cell receptor beta chains below, sequenced in a study of cytomegalovirus exposure and HLA in healthy donors (dated by TCRdb to 2016 to 2017). Receptors were amplified or captured by the immunoSEQ multiplex PCR assay. A mixture of 60 forward primers for TCR Vbeta segments and 13 reverse primers for TCR Jbeta segments was used in the multiplex PCR. The table was pulled from immuneACCESS by TCRdb, which kept in-frame rearrangements only. Such tables lose some clones; where checked, under half of the loss comes from unresolved V genes, and the rest has no known cause. Within this sample are tens of thousands of clones, with about 70% of them counted one time only. Of the sample, 6.3% is held by the ten largest clones. The sample consisted of PBMCs. The receptors here all came from a young man in good health and CMV-seronegative.

The gene calls are TRBV11-2 and TRBJ1-1, with 8 bases aligning to TRBD1. CDR3 length equals 14 residues. V dropped 5 bases and J dropped 6; count of bases not matched to a gene: 8. CDR1 is SGHAT, CDR2 FQNNGV, per germline. The CDR3 sequence: CASSDPQQGAEAFF. The CDR3 DNA reads TGTGCCAGCAGCGATCCTCAACAGGGGGCTGAAGCTTTCTTT.

The chain links TRBV30 to TRBJ2-7; TRBD2 is a possible D gene (6 bases). V dropped 5 bases and J dropped 7 bases, with 9 bases sitting between them. The CDR3 is 10 amino acids. Germline V gene data show CDR1 as GTSNPN and CDR2 as SVGIG (reference sequence). CDR3 region: CAWDRGEQYF. The DNA for the CDR3 is TGTGCCTGGGACCGGGGGGAGCAGTACTTC.

The V gene is TRBV11-3, the J gene TRBJ2-1; 9 nucleotides align to TRBD2. CDR1 and CDR2 (germline): SGHNT, YENEEA. The CDR3 has 16 amino acids. Losses at the gene ends were 1 base for V and 8 bases for J; bases not matched to a gene: 9. Here the CDR3 reads CASSLGGSGSTHEQFF. The CDR3 bases are TGTGCCAGCAGCTTAGGGGGTAGCGGGAGCACCCATGAGCAGTTCTTC.

The chain carries TRBV9 and TRBJ2-3, with D tentatively TRBD2 (6 bases). Germline values: CDR1 SGDLS, CDR2 YYNGEE. This CDR3 comprises 15 residues. The V end lost 3 bases, the J end lost 2 bases, and 13 bases lay between the germline ends. For the CDR3, the DNA is TGTGCCAGCAGCGGACTAGTCACCAACACAGATACGCAGTATTTT. Its translation: CASSGLVTNTDTQYF.

The gene calls are TRBV13 and TRBJ2-1; 7 nucleotides line up with TRBD2. Germline loops: CDR1 PRHDT, CDR2 FYEKMQ (reference sequence). Trimming cost V 2 bases and J 7 bases; bases outside gene matches: 5. This CDR3 region has 14 residues. The CDR3 reads CASSLRGGRNEQFF. Written as DNA, the CDR3 is TGTGCCAGCAGCTTACGCGGGGGTCGGAATGAGCAGTTCTTC.

The chain links TRBV27 to TRBJ2-2; 9 bases fit TRBD2. J gave up 6 bases and V 5 bases, and 7 bases lay outside the gene matches. The CDR3 sequence is 15 residues long. The germline gives CDR1 MNHEY, CDR2 SMNVEV (reference sequence). The CDR3 sequence is CASSMISGSAGELFF. The CDR3 bases are TGTGCCAGCAGTATGATTAGCGGGAGCGCCGGGGAGCTGTTTTTT.

This clone was seen a few times. V and J are TRBV5-1 and TRBJ1-1; D is unclear. The germline V gene encodes CDR1 SGHRS and CDR2 YFSETQ. There are 14 residues in the CDR3. Trimming pared 0 bases from V and 5 bases from J, leaving 11 bases between. CDR3 sequence (DNA): TGCGCCAGCAGCTTGGGCAAACCGGGGACTGAAGCTTTCTTT. It is translated as CASSLGKPGTEAFF.

This clone is medium-sized by share. The chain employs TRBV6-5 and TRBJ1-2, with a weak D call TRBD1 (5 bases). Per germline, CDR1 MNHEY and CDR2 SVGAGI. The CDR3 consists of 12 residues. Deletions cut 6 bases from V and 4 bases from J, with 9 bases between. Here the CDR3 reads CASSIDSYGYTF. In DNA, the CDR3 is TGTGCCAGCAGCATCGACAGCTATGGCTACACCTTC.

The chain carries TRBV2 and TRBJ1-1; D is perhaps TRBD1 (6 bases). Trimming removed 7 bases at V and 4 bases at J, with 19 bases between. Germline-derived CDR1 and CDR2 are SNHLY and FYNNEI. The CDR3 spans 15 residues. In DNA, the CDR3 is TGTGCCAGCAACGACAACAGGGACCGGGGCACTGAAGCTTTCTTT. Translating gives CASNDNRDRGTEAFF.

This clone is judged medium-sized. The rearrangement joins TRBV2 to TRBJ2-6; TRBD1 aligns across 7 bases. Trimming at V came to 6 bases and at J to 2 bases, leaving 10 bases not matched to a gene. The CDR3 is 17 amino acids. Germline lookup yields CDR1 SNHLY and CDR2 FYNNEI. DNA of the CDR3: TGTGCCAGCAGGACACGTCCAACAGGGGCTGGGGCCAACGTCCTGACTTTC. It specifies CASRTRPTGAGANVLTF.

V is TRBV27 and J is TRBJ2-7; D is unresolved. This CDR3 is 14 amino acids long. Germline loops: CDR1 MNHEY, CDR2 SMNVEV (reference sequence). V was cut by 7 bases and J by 0 bases, with 13 bases left in between. In DNA, the CDR3 is TGTGCCAGCACCCCGGGTGCCTCCTCCTACGAGCAGTACTTC. Protein product: CASTPGASSYEQYF.

The chain combines TRBV6-5 with TRBJ1-1, with D hard to call. Looked up from germline, CDR1 is MNHEY and CDR2 is SVGAGI. Trimming removed 7 bases at V and 1 base at J, with 4 bases between. This CDR3 has 11 amino acids. This chain's CDR3 is CASTRNTEAFF. The CDR3 DNA is TGTGCCAGCACCAGGAACACTGAAGCTTTCTTT.

This clone was seen a handful of times. The DNA of the CDR3 is TGTGCCAGCGGCAGGTTTACTGAAGCTTTCTTT. Translating it yields CASGRFTEAFF. V usage is TRBV2 and J usage is TRBJ1-1, with D unclear. This CDR3 spans 11 amino acids. The germline V and J ends were trimmed by 8 bases and 5 bases, with 9 bases remaining between them. Germline CDR1 and CDR2: SNHLY and FYNNEI.

This clone was detected a few times. The J gene is TRBJ2-1, the V gene TRBV4-1, with a weak D call TRBD1 (6 bases). The CDR3 has 13 amino acids. The V end lost 3 bases, the J end lost 15 bases, and 18 bases lay between the germline ends. Germline-derived CDR1 and CDR2 are MGHRA and YSYEKL. CDR3 protein: CASSHTTGIGRFF. In nucleotides, the CDR3 is TGCGCCAGCAGCCACACTACAGGGATCGGTAGGTTCTTC.

In regard to this clone: The junction does not match germline at one end; this may be a read error. The chain combines TRBV4-1 with TRBJ1-3, with D possibly matching TRBD1 (5 bases). Germline CDR1 reads MGHRA; CDR2 reads YSYEKL. The CDR3 is made up of 13 amino acids. CDR3 sequence reads: CASSLFHGGAIGF. DNA of the CDR3: TGCGCCAGCAGCCTCTTCCACGGAGGGGCTATTGGTTTT.

The chain is built from TRBV19 and TRBJ2-5, with TRBD1 identical over 11 bases. Matching the DNA end better, TRBJ2-7 makes the J call doubtful. Germline V gene data show CDR1 as LNHDA and CDR2 as SQIVND (reference sequence). The CDR3 sequence is 15 residues long. The CDR3, as DNA: TGTGCCAGTAGTATATCGGGACAGGGGGCCTACGAGCAGTACTTC. It yields the protein CASSISGQGAYEQYF.

The chain is built from TRBV5-4 and TRBJ1-1, with 7 bases that match TRBD1. The CDR3 consists of 13 residues. Trimming at V came to 2 bases and at J to 5 bases, leaving 3 bases not matched to a gene. Germline V CDR1 and CDR2: SGHNT, YYREEE (reference sequence). CDR3 DNA sequence: TGTGCCAGCAGCTTACAGGGGAAGACTGAAGCTTTCTTT. Amino acid sequence: CASSLQGKTEAFF.

The chain uses TRBV9 and TRBJ2-4, with 7 bases that match TRBD2. The V segment lost 4 bases and the J segment 7 bases; nucleotides outside the gene matches: 8. The CDR3 spans 14 residues. From germline, CDR1 is SGDLS and CDR2 YYNGEE. The CDR3 nucleotides are TGTGCCAGCAGCTTAGGAGTAGCGGGTAACATTCAGTACTTC. This gives the protein CASSLGVAGNIQYF. Filled out from reference TRBV9 and TRBJ2-4, the complete variable domain reads DSGVTQTPKHLITATGQRVTLRCSPRSGDLSVYWYQQSLDQGLQFLIQYYNGEERAKGNILERFSAQQFPDLHSELNLSSLELGDSALYFCASSLGVAGNIQYFGAGTRLSVL.

The chain joins TRBV2 to TRBJ2-7, with 9 nucleotides matching TRBD1. With 4 bases clipped from V and 5 bases from J, the junction kept 6 bases outside the gene matches. The CDR3 has 14 residues. Looked up from germline, CDR1 is SNHLY and CDR2 is FYNNEI. The DNA for the CDR3 is TGTGCCAGCAGTGTCCTACAGGGGGCTAACGAGCAGTACTTC. Translating gives CASSVLQGANEQYF.

This CDR3 is CASSVRVAGGIHNEQFF. CDR3 sequence (DNA): TGTGCCAGCAGTGTTCGGGTCGCGGGAGGGATTCACAATGAGCAGTTCTTC. The gene calls are TRBV2 and TRBJ2-1; 9 bases map to TRBD2. Germline trimming cut 4 bases from V and 5 bases from J; bases unmatched to any gene: 12. Germline V gives CDR1 SNHLY, CDR2 FYNNEI. The CDR3 is made up of 17 amino acids.

The chain links TRBV30 to TRBJ2-2, with D possibly being TRBD2 (6 bases). Germline-derived CDR1 and CDR2 are GTSNPN and SVGIG (reference sequence). V dropped 1 base and J dropped 4 bases, with 13 bases sitting between them. The CDR3 spans 15 residues. The chain's CDR3 is CAWSGHMGGTGELFF. The CDR3 DNA is TGTGCCTGGAGTGGGCATATGGGGGGCACCGGGGAGCTGTTTTTT.

The gene calls are TRBV19 and TRBJ2-7, with a tentative D call TRBD2 (6 bases). The germline CDR1 and CDR2 sequences are LNHDA and SQIVND (reference sequence). The CDR3 loop spans 15 amino acids. Trimming shortened V by 4 bases and J by 3 bases, and 16 bases separated the two germline ends. CDR3 sequence reads: CASSRPGLTVYEQYF. The CDR3 bases are TGTGCCAGTAGTAGACCGGGACTGACAGTCTACGAGCAGTACTTC.

The chain uses TRBV5-1 and TRBJ2-2; 7 bases map to TRBD2. The ends lost 6 bases at V and 5 bases at J; junction bases unmatched: 19. The germline V gene has CDR1 SGHRS and CDR2 YFSETQ. The CDR3 runs to 18 residues. The CDR3 DNA reads as TGCGCCAGCACCTTACCCCCGACGACAAGCGGGACGACCGGGGAGCTGTTTTTT. Its protein is CASTLPPTTSGTTGELFF.

This chain links TRBV10-1 with TRBJ2-5; possibly TRBD2 for D (6 bases). The J call may be in error: the DNA end matches TRBJ2-7 better. CDR1 and CDR2 from the germline V gene are WNHNN and SYGVQD (reference sequence). This CDR3 comprises 15 residues. The chain's CDR3 is CASSESGSGFYEQYF. In nucleotides, the CDR3 is TGCGCCAGCAGTGAGTCAGGAAGCGGGTTCTACGAGCAGTACTTC.

The V call is TRBV30, the J call TRBJ2-5; D uncertain. The tail of the sequence fits TRBJ2-7 better, so the J call may be wrong. Germline loops: CDR1 GTSNPN, CDR2 SVGIG (reference sequence). The CDR3 runs to 12 residues. The CDR3 region has the DNA TGTGCCTGGAGTTATAGTTCCTACGAGCAGTACTTC. Amino acids: CAWSYSSYEQYF.

The chain joins TRBV5-5 to TRBJ2-7, with 8 bases lining up with TRBD1. Germline CDR1 is SGHKS and CDR2 is YYEKEE (reference sequence). The J segment lost 0 bases and the V segment lost 4 bases, leaving 9 bases of the junction unmatched. The CDR3 has 16 residues. CDR3 nucleotide sequence: TGTGCCAGCAGCGGGGCAGGGGGCGCCTCCTCCTACGAGCAGTACTTC. Residues: CASSGAGGASSYEQYF.

V is TRBV15 and J is TRBJ2-4; D might be TRBD1 (6 bases). Trimming pared 0 bases from V and 4 bases from J, leaving 7 bases between. Germline loops: CDR1 LNHNV, CDR2 YYDKDF (reference sequence). The CDR3 loop spans 14 amino acids. In DNA form, the CDR3 reads TGTGCCACCAGCAGAGACCAGGGGAAAAACATTCAGTACTTC. Protein: CATSRDQGKNIQYF.